This T cell receptor beta chain was sequenced during a study of T cells in Graves' hyperthyroidism and ophthalmopathy (dated by TCRdb to 2018 to 2020). Concerning the study at large: Peripheral blood was sampled at the time of initial diagnosis, prior to any treatment. The paper describes TCR Vbeta CDR3 sequencing of 120 to 150 peripheral blood samples, made up of roughly 45 ophthalmopathy patients, approximately 73 hyperthyroidism patients and 17 progressor patients. The roughly 90 discovery patients were divided at random into training and test sets in a 7:3 ratio. After sampling, hyperthyroidism patients received methimazole starting at 30 mg daily, and ophthalmopathy patients received high-dose intravenous methylprednisolone. The study also compared thyroid tissue and blood T-cell repertoires from a handful of Graves' hyperthyroidism patients. To identify TCR V-J signatures that set the groups apart, the researchers used a discovery cohort of 100 patients, made up of about 44 with Graves' ophthalmopathy and 57 with stable Graves' hyperthyroidism. Prospective prediction of ophthalmopathy was tested in an independent validation cohort of 18 to 20 hyperthyroidism patients and 15 to 17 patients who later progressed to ophthalmopathy.

A word on this clonotype: Its binding antigen is unknown. Per-base quality was not reported, and no clone a single base away is much larger than it.

The hyperthyroidism patients were between 18 and 65 years old and newly diagnosed, with a disease duration of less than 2 months. Patients with uncontrolled infections, other autoimmune diseases, pregnancy or lactation were excluded. Diagnoses were based on clinical symptoms, serum thyroxine and TRAb, thyroid ultrasound and orbital computed tomography. Blood from progressor patients was collected at the time of first diagnosis with hyperthyroidism, before any ophthalmopathy symptoms had appeared. Ficoll-Paque density gradient centrifugation was used to isolate PBMCs from 8 to 10 ml of fresh peripheral blood. Progressor patients were first diagnosed with Graves' hyperthyroidism and then developed ophthalmopathy during follow-up. Total RNA was extracted using Trizol reagent, and RNA quality was assessed on an Agilent 2100 Bioanalyzer. Results and caveats for the whole study, not just this receptor: No statistical method was used to set the sample size in advance, and investigators knew the group allocation. Ophthalmopathy was separated from stable hyperthyroidism by a 13 V-J signature model, with just over 85% sensitivity and around 81% specificity obtained in cross-validation and 80%/75% obtained in testing. In validation, progression to ophthalmopathy was predicted by the model with 70% to 71% sensitivity and about 72% specificity, a median of approximately 6.5 months before onset. Most expanded thyroid clonotypes (frequency above 0.001) were also detected in blood, a finding suggesting that blood repertoires may reflect thyroid immune responses.

CDR1 and CDR2 (MNHEY, SMNVEV) derive from the germline V gene (reference sequence). The CDR3 goes from the cysteine to the phenylalanine over 16 residues. CDR3 DNA only is kept here, 48 bases in frame from base 1. The junction shows trimming of 1 base on V and 7 bases on J, plus 14 bases between the germline ends. TCR beta CDR3 regions were amplified from RNA transcripts. For the first round of RT-PCR on the TCR CDR3, the HTBI primer set was used together with the Qiagen OneStep RT-PCR kit. Libraries were constructed in a second round of multiplex PCR, after which size selection and purification were carried out. Paired-end sequencing of the libraries was performed with 100 bp reads on an Illumina HiSeq2000. As for the authors' bioinformatics: SOAPnuke was used to process the raw data, throwing out any read that contained adapters or uncalled bases, had a mean Phred below 15, or lacked an exact constant-primer or identifier match. High-quality paired reads were merged using COPE v1.2.5, and each unique nucleotide sequence was defined as a clonotype. MiTCR v1.1 was used to align clonotypes to the IMGT TRBV, TRBD and TRBJ reference segments. Analysis was restricted to V-J combinations with a frequency above 0.0001, which covered roughly 99% of repertoires. A TCS score was defined as the ratio of F50 (clonal expansion) to E x V (chaos), with BLOSUM62-based TCRdist applied between CDR3 peptides within each V-J. Welch's t-statistics and random forest reduced several hundred V-J features to roughly 13, which were used in a naive Bayes classifier (R e1071). Starting from the raw public reads, TCRdb applied fastp trimming at Q25, assembled clones with MiXCR and retained in-frame beta chains. Rows with one shared CDR3 protein collapse into an entry with the most common genes and DNA. TCRdb's processing, not the authors', yielded these V and J calls. Across this sample there are 300,000 to 450,000 distinct CDR3 sequences, with more than 15% seen only once. The top ten clonotypes cover 28% of the sample.

This TCR was recovered from a woman under 30 with Graves' hyperthyroidism that later progressed to Graves' ophthalmopathy. The V and J genes are TRBV27 and TRBJ1-6; TRBD1 could be the D gene, as 5 bases match. The specimen sequenced was blood. CDR3 sequence: CASSLWAGARNSPLHF. At the DNA level, the sequence is TGTGCCAGCAGTTTATGGGCTGGGGCGAGGAATTCACCCCTCCACTTT.